Below, one TCR beta chain is given with its context. Per the authors' pipeline: How many nucleated cells were present was estimated from reference gene primer amplification. TCRdb's copy holds only in-frame clones and misses some; the assay was immunoSEQ multiplex PCR. V and J calls and clone size are given by that table; D and trimming were obtained from the DNA. Among about 110,000 clones listed, roughly 88% were seen once. Germline V gene lookup returns CDR1 SGHAT and CDR2 FQNNGV. V was clipped by 1 base and J by 7 bases, with 14 bases between them. This CDR3 is 14 amino acids long. This sample is part of a study of blood T cell repertoires in COVID-19. Across the whole study: The analysed material was cDNA or gDNA that came from T cells, B-cell-depleted T cells, or PBMCs.

This sequence was found in a woman in her sixties or seventies with acute or convalescent COVID-19. The sample comprised peripheral blood. The rearrangement links TRBV11-2 to TRBJ2-7; weak D call: TRBD2 (6 bases). The CDR3 sequence is CASSLVGGAGEQYF. The CDR3 DNA follows: TGTGCCAGCAGCTTAGTTGGAGGGGCGGGTGAGCAGTACTTC.